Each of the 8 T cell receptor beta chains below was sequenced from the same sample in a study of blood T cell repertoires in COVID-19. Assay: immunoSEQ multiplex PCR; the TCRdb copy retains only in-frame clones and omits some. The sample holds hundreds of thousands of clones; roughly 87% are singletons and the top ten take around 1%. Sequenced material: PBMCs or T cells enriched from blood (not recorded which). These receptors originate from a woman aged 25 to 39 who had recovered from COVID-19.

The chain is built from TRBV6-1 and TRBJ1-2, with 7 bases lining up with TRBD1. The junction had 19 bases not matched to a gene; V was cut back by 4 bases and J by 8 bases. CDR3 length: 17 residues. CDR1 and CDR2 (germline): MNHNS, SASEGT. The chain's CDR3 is CASSGPGQRGRLGGYTF. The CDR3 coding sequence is TGTGCCAGCAGTGGACCCGGACAAAGGGGGCGCTTGGGGGGCTACACCTTC.

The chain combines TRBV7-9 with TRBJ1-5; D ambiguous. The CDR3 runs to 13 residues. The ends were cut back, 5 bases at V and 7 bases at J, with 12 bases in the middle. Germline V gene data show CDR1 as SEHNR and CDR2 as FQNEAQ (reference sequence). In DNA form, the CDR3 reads TGTGCCAGCAGCCCGTCTAGCGGGCAGCCCCAGCATTTT. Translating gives CASSPSSGQPQHF.

CDR3 region: CASSLLAGDLGEQFF. The CDR3, as DNA: TGTGCCAGCAGCCTTCTAGCGGGAGATTTGGGTGAGCAGTTCTTC. This rearrangement joins TRBV7-9 to TRBJ2-1; TRBD2 aligns across 10 bases. CDR1 and CDR2 from the germline V gene are SEHNR and FQNEAQ (reference sequence). With 5 bases clipped from V and 9 bases from J, the junction kept 10 bases outside the gene matches. The length of the CDR3 is 15 residues.

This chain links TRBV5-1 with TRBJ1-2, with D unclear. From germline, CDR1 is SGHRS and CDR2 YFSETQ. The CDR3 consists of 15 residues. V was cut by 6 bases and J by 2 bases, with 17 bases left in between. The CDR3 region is CASNVNADGNYGYTF. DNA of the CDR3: TGCGCCAGCAACGTTAACGCTGACGGGAACTATGGCTACACCTTC.

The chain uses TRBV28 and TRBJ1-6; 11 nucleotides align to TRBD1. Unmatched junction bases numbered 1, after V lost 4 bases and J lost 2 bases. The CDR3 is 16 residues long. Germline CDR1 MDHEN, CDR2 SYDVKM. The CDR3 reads CASSSGQGAYNSPLHF. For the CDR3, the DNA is TGTGCCAGCAGTTCGGGACAGGGGGCCTATAATTCACCCCTCCACTTT.

The CDR3 DNA reads TGTGCCAGCAGTCCCGGGACAGGGGGGACTGAAGCTTTCTTT. Translating gives CASSPGTGGTEAFF. The chain is built from TRBV27 and TRBJ1-1; the match to TRBD1 covers 11 bases. Per germline, CDR1 MNHEY and CDR2 SMNVEV (reference sequence). The CDR3 spans 14 residues. V trimming: 5 bases; J trimming: 5 bases; junction bases outside the gene matches: 4.

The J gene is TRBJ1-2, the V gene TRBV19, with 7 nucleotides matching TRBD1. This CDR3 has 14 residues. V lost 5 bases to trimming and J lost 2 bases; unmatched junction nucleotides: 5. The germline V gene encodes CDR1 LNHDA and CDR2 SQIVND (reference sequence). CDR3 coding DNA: TGTGCCAGTAGTTCGGGACAGAGAAACTATGGCTACACCTTC. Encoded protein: CASSSGQRNYGYTF.

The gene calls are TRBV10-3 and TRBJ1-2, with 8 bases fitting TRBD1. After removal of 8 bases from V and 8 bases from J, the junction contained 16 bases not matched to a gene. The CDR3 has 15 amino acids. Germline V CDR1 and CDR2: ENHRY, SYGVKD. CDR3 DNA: TGTGCCATCTCTGACTGGGACAGGAGTTCAAAGGGCTACACCTTC. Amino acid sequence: CAISDWDRSSKGYTF.